These T cell receptor beta chains were read from a single sample in a study of early T cells in non-severe SARS-CoV-2 infection. Each CDR3 protein gets one entry after TCRdb re-called the 5' RACE reads with MiXCR. The sample lists about 98,000 distinct CDR3 sequences, around 15% occurring once. What was sequenced was whole blood. The origin of the receptors is an adult who was a healthcare worker with PCR-confirmed SARS-CoV-2 infection or an uninfected control (not recorded which). The conserved cysteine and the conserved F or W are not part of the CDR3 here. The order of the fields is J gene, CDR3 length, V gene, CDR3 protein.

>TRBJ2-7|12|TRBV7-9
ASSSGGRGYEQY
>TRBJ1-6|13|TRBV6-1
ASSEVPGTNSPLH
>TRBJ2-1|13|TRBV10-2
ASSDLGDSFNEQF
>TRBJ1-5|14|TRBV20-1
SASRDTNLRMRPQH
>TRBJ1-2|11|TRBV19
ASSIVINGGYT
>TRBJ2-7|9|TRBV28
ASTHTYEQY
>TRBJ2-1|14|TRBV5-1
ASSLTRGVTYNEQF
>TRBJ2-1|9|TRBV27
ASSLSGLWF
>TRBJ1-4|14|TRBV28
ASSRTGGRSNEKLF
>TRBJ1-2|12|TRBV12-3/TRBV12-4
ASSLRDRDYGYT
>TRBJ1-1|10|TRBV2
ASLQGNTEAF
>TRBJ2-2|13|TRBV7-8
ASSLGGRYTGELF
>TRBJ2-7|13|TRBV5-1
ASSFSGQPSYEQY
>TRBJ1-6|11|TRBV30
AWSARVDSPLH
>TRBJ2-2|13|TRBV14
ASSQALANTGELF
>TRBJ1-5|9|TRBV7-9
ASSRGGSQH
>TRBJ2-3|14|TRBV6-5
ASSYLPPVSTDTQY
>TRBJ2-1|14|TRBV7-9
ASSEPGQGSHNEQF
>TRBJ2-2|10|TRBV7-2
ASSLVSGELF
>TRBJ1-4|14|TRBV5-1
ASSLTVNAANEKLF
>TRBJ2-3|12|TRBV5-1
ASSLAKTTDTQY
>TRBJ1-1|13|TRBV27
ASSPWTGKNTEAF
>TRBJ2-7|12|TRBV20-1
SARDRGVPWEQY
>TRBJ2-7|15|TRBV28
ASSFGPGVSGAYEQY
>TRBJ1-2|11|TRBV5-6
ASSIGTPTGYT
>TRBJ1-2|10|TRBV7-2
ASSRGPDGYT
>TRBJ2-1|12|TRBV2
ARSFGTGSVEQF
>TRBJ2-1|17|TRBV7-6
ASSPFASGSSSSYNEQF
>TRBJ2-1|11|TRBV27
ASRLSQHNEQF
>TRBJ2-1|14|TRBV7-2
ASSPRGSLDYNEQF
>TRBJ2-3|14|TRBV5-1
ASSLGGRRRTDTQY
>TRBJ2-1|14|TRBV5-4
ASKTPGDRSYNEQF
>TRBJ1-5|13|TRBV6-6
ASRDRGLGNQPQH
>TRBJ2-3|15|TRBV2
ASTAELAGRRTDTQY
>TRBJ2-6|16|TRBV6-6
ASSFSGTGSSGANVLT
>TRBJ2-3|13|TRBV7-9
ASSFLAGEADTQY
>TRBJ2-5|11|TRBV29-1
SVGGYGQETQY
>TRBJ2-3|13|TRBV5-1
ASSPWTGKTDTQY
>TRBJ2-3|16|TRBV7-6
ASSLASWGTGGKDTQY
>TRBJ1-1|11|TRBV13
ASSPKRNTEAF
>TRBJ2-7|15|TRBV18
ASSPLPPRNEPYEQY
>TRBJ2-3|12|TRBV5-4
ASSLRRSTDTQY
>TRBJ1-6|11|TRBV5-1
ASRGQDTSPLH
>TRBJ1-5|14|TRBV18
ASSPFGQASNQPQH
>TRBJ2-3|18|TRBV5-3
ARSFRTEKDGGPSTDTQY
>TRBJ2-2|13|TRBV11-3
ASSWREGNTGELF
>TRBJ1-5|12|TRBV13
ASSSGYSNQPQH
>TRBJ1-3|12|TRBV12-5
ASGRDPLGNTIY
>TRBJ2-7|11|TRBV12-5
ASGLVDSYEQY
>TRBJ1-2|11|TRBV28
ASRGTGNYGYT
>TRBJ1-1|15|TRBV27
ASSFRTPRQLNTEAF
>TRBJ2-1|11|TRBV29-1
SVQESSYNEQF
>TRBJ1-2|13|TRBV3-1
ASSQGWTGMEGYT